Presented here are 28 T cell receptor beta chains from one specimen sequenced in a study of T cell changes during pregnancy in multiple sclerosis (dated by TCRdb to about 2019). The library was made by the immunoSEQ multiplex PCR assay. What TCRdb holds here is the immuneACCESS table cut down to in-frame rearrangements. Part of the clones is not present; checked against another copy, under half of the missing clones reflect an unresolved V gene, and the others are unexplained. The sample table lists tens of thousands of clones, around 93% of them with a count of one. Roughly 0.55% of the sample is held by the ten biggest clonotypes. The sequencing here drew on CD4+ T cells from peripheral blood mononuclear cells, taken in the third trimester of pregnancy. The origin of the receptors is a female donor with multiple sclerosis, enrolled in a pregnancy study.

This chain joins TRBV7-2 and TRBJ2-1; possible D gene TRBD1, 6 bases. This CDR3 is built from 15 residues. Trimming took off 5 bases at V and 2 bases at J, with 13 bases between the two ends. Germline V lookup: CDR1 SGHTA, CDR2 FQGNSA. The CDR3 nucleotides read TGTGCCAGCAGCGCCCGACAGGTACCCTACAATGAGCAGTTCTTC. It is translated as CASSARQVPYNEQFF.

The rearrangement uses TRBV6-5 and TRBJ2-7; 8 bases align to TRBD1. The CDR3 is made up of 15 amino acids. J gave up 4 bases and V 6 bases, and 11 bases lay outside the gene matches. Germline V CDR1 and CDR2: MNHEY, SVGAGI. The CDR3 DNA reads as TGTGCCAGCAGGCCCGACAGGGGCCCAGCATACGAGCAGTACTTC. Amino acids: CASRPDRGPAYEQYF.

The chain uses TRBV7-2 and TRBJ2-2; 7 bases map to TRBD2. J was trimmed by 0 bases and V by 5 bases; bases with no gene match: 9. CDR3 length: 17 amino acids. Germline loops: CDR1 SGHTA, CDR2 FQGNSA. The CDR3 loop is CASSPKTSSTNTGELFF. The DNA for the CDR3 is TGTGCCAGCAGCCCAAAGACTAGCAGTACGAACACCGGGGAGCTGTTTTTT.

The sample holds one count of this clone. V and J are TRBV5-6 and TRBJ1-3; a possible D gene is TRBD1 (6 bases). V lost 4 bases, J lost 0 bases, and 17 bases lay in between. The CDR3 is 17 residues long. CDR1 is SGHDT, CDR2 YYEEEE, per germline. The CDR3 region is CASSPDFSGASGNTIYF. CDR3 nucleotides: TGTGCCAGCAGCCCGGATTTTTCAGGGGCCTCTGGAAACACCATATATTTT.

The chain carries TRBV6-6 and TRBJ2-1; perhaps TRBD2 as D (5 bases). The germline CDR1 and CDR2 sequences are MNHNY and SVGAGI (reference sequence). The CDR3 loop spans 16 amino acids. V was pared by 0 bases and J by 9 bases, with 18 bases between. CDR3 in amino acids: CASSYSSPGSRGEQFF. In DNA, the CDR3 is TGTGCCAGCAGTTACTCATCTCCTGGTTCCCGGGGTGAGCAGTTCTTC.

The rearrangement links TRBV7-2 to TRBJ2-2, with TRBD1 matching over 9 bases. The CDR3 runs to 16 residues. CDR1 is SGHTA, CDR2 FQGNSA, per germline. Losses at the gene ends were 2 bases for V and 1 base for J; bases not matched to a gene: 2. CDR3 bases: TGTGCCAGCAGCTTAAGACAGGGGGTGAACACCGGGGAGCTGTTTTTT. Its translation is CASSLRQGVNTGELFF. Using reference TRBV7-2 and TRBJ2-2 for the parts outside the CDR3, the full variable domain is GAGVSQSPSNKVTEKGKDVELRCDPISGHTALYWYRQSLGQGLEFLIYFQGNSAPDKSGLPSDRFSAERTGGSVSTLTIQRTQQEDSAVYLCASSLRQGVNTGELFFGEGSRLTVL.

The chain couples TRBV7-3 to TRBJ2-1; D is unclear. Germline V gene data show CDR1 as SGHTA and CDR2 as FQGTGA. This CDR3 is 14 amino acids long. Trimming removed 2 bases from V and 3 bases from J, with 8 bases in between. CDR3 in amino acids: CASSLDAGYNEQFF. The CDR3 nucleotides read TGTGCCAGCAGCTTAGATGCAGGCTACAATGAGCAGTTCTTC.

This chain links TRBV5-6 with TRBJ2-7, with a weak D call TRBD1 (5 bases). The germline gives CDR1 SGHDT, CDR2 YYEEEE. The V end lost 4 bases, the J end lost 6 bases, and 17 bases lay between the germline ends. This CDR3 is 14 amino acids long. The CDR3 protein is CASSLGSVRVEQYF. The CDR3 nucleotides read TGTGCCAGCAGCCTCGGATCGGTCAGGGTCGAGCAGTACTTC.

The chain joins TRBV12-5 to TRBJ2-1, with TRBD1 matching over 9 bases. Unmatched junction bases numbered 14, after V lost 4 bases and J lost 7 bases. CDR3 length: 17 residues. Germline values: CDR1 LGHNT, CDR2 FRNRAP. The CDR3 spells CASGWTGRTGVENEQFF. DNA for the CDR3: TGTGCTAGTGGTTGGACTGGGCGGACAGGGGTAGAAAATGAGCAGTTCTTC.

This chain joins TRBV19 and TRBJ1-3; the D gene is possibly TRBD1 (5 bases). V dropped 4 bases and J dropped 1 base, with 14 bases sitting between them. The CDR3 length is 16 residues. CDR1 is LNHDA, CDR2 SQIVND, per germline (reference sequence). The CDR3 bases are TGTGCCAGTAGTACCCCAGGGTCCCCTTCTGGAAACACCATATATTTT. This encodes CASSTPGSPSGNTIYF.

In this sample, this clone turned up once. This chain links TRBV9 with TRBJ2-5, with TRBD2 matching over 8 bases. Per germline, CDR1 SGDLS and CDR2 YYNGEE. This CDR3 has 15 residues. Trimming took 4 bases from V and 4 from J; bases not matched to a gene: 9. The CDR3 sequence: CASSPGGLAGETQYF. DNA for the CDR3: TGTGCCAGCAGCCCAGGAGGGCTAGCGGGAGAGACCCAGTACTTC.

This clone has just one count. The rearrangement uses TRBV5-1 and TRBJ2-3, with D perhaps matching TRBD2 (5 bases). Germline V gene lookup returns CDR1 SGHRS and CDR2 YFSETQ. V was trimmed by 7 bases and J by 3 bases, leaving 21 bases between them. The CDR3 length is 16 residues. The CDR3 DNA follows: TGCGCCAGCGCCCTCGGAACCTTTAGAGGGACAGATACGCAGTATTTT. Protein: CASALGTFRGTDTQYF.

V usage is TRBV18 and J usage is TRBJ1-3; no clear D gene. Germline assignment: CDR1 KGHSH and CDR2 LQKENI. V dropped 3 bases and J dropped 9 bases, with 9 bases sitting between them. This CDR3 has 12 residues. The CDR3 coding sequence is TGTGCCAGCTCACCGGGAGTTTTCACCATATATTTT. Translated, it gives CASSPGVFTIYF.

The chain uses TRBV7-5 and TRBJ2-1; the table gives TRBD2 as D, unverified against the DNA. TRBV7-5 is a listed pseudogene. CDR3 length: 15 amino acids. The CDR3 DNA is TGTGCCAGAAGCCGACTGGGCGGGATGAGGTGTGAGCAGTTCTTC. As protein: CARSRLGGMRCEQFF.

The chain is built from TRBV19 and TRBJ1-5; the D gene is possibly TRBD1 (6 bases). The V gene's germline CDR1 is LNHDA and CDR2 SQIVND (reference sequence). Trimming stripped 4 bases from V and 6 bases from J, with 13 bases between. The CDR3 spans 14 residues. CDR3 DNA sequence: TGTGCCAGTAGTAAACAGGGCCAGCGTCAGCCCCAGCATTTT. Protein product: CASSKQGQRQPQHF.

The chain carries TRBV29-1 and TRBJ2-2; TRBD1 matches at 7 bases. The CDR3 spans 14 residues. V shed 6 bases and J 1 base; nucleotides not matched to a gene: 5. Germline V CDR1 and CDR2: SQVTM, ANQGSEA. CDR3 DNA: TGCAGCGTGAAGGGGACAGAGAACACCGGGGAGCTGTTTTTT. It yields the protein CSVKGTENTGELFF.

The chain is built from TRBV7-2 and TRBJ2-2, with a possible D match to TRBD2 (5 bases). The CDR3 covers 13 residues. V was shortened by 5 bases and J by 5 bases, with 9 bases between the two germline ends. Looked up from germline, CDR1 is SGHTA and CDR2 is FQGNSA. The CDR3 coding sequence is TGTGCCAGCAGCCTTGACTATACCGGGGAGCTGTTTTTT. Its translation is CASSLDYTGELFF.

The rearrangement links TRBV19 to TRBJ2-1; TRBD2 matches at 7 bases. The CDR3 sequence is 15 residues long. Germline V gives CDR1 LNHDA, CDR2 SQIVND (reference sequence). V lost 2 bases, J lost 5 bases, and 6 bases stayed unmatched. CDR3 coding DNA: TGTGCCAGTAGTATACTAGCGGTAAAGAACAATGAGCAGTTCTTC. Translating gives CASSILAVKNNEQFF.

The table lists this clone with a count of one. V is TRBV6-1 and J is TRBJ2-1; D unclear. The germline gives CDR1 MNHNS, CDR2 SASEGT. Trimming took 2 bases from V and 0 from J, leaving 8 bases between them. This CDR3 has 15 amino acids. CDR3 bases: TGTGCCAGCAGTGAAAGCTTTAGCTCCTACAATGAGCAGTTCTTC. Its protein is CASSESFSSYNEQFF.

The CDR3 nucleotides read TGTGCCAGCAGCTCAAGGGGAAAACTGCAAAGGAGCTCCTACGAGCAGTACTTC. This translates into CASSSRGKLQRSSYEQYF. The V call is TRBV7-2, the J call TRBJ2-7, with D maybe TRBD1 (5 bases). Trimming stripped 4 bases from V and 0 bases from J, with 22 bases between. The CDR3 totals 18 residues. Germline V gene sequence: CDR1 SGHTA, CDR2 FQGNSA. The complete variable domain, with remaining parts taken from reference TRBV7-2 and TRBJ2-7, reads GAGVSQSPSNKVTEKGKDVELRCDPISGHTALYWYRQSLGQGLEFLIYFQGNSAPDKSGLPSDRFSAERTGGSVSTLTIQRTQQEDSAVYLCASSSRGKLQRSSYEQYFGPGTRLTVT.

V usage is TRBV28 and J usage is TRBJ2-3; tentative D call: TRBD1 (7 bases). This CDR3 has 16 residues. Germline assignment: CDR1 MDHEN and CDR2 SYDVKM. V shed 3 bases and J shed 2 bases, with 15 bases lying between them. In DNA, the CDR3 is TGTGCCAGCAGTTTCGCGGGACAGACTTACACAGATACGCAGTATTTT. Protein: CASSFAGQTYTDTQYF.

The chain has TRBV5-4 and TRBJ2-1, with 13 bases fitting TRBD2. The CDR3 sequence is 15 residues long. V lost 4 bases, J lost 8 bases, and 6 bases stayed unmatched. The germline gives CDR1 SGHNT, CDR2 YYREEE (reference sequence). The CDR3 region has the DNA TGTGCCAGCAGCCCGGGACTAGCGGGAAGGGATGAGCAGTTCTTC. Its protein product is CASSPGLAGRDEQFF.

V gene TRBV28 combines with J gene TRBJ2-7; D possibly corresponds to TRBD1 (7 bases). Looked up from germline, CDR1 is MDHEN and CDR2 is SYDVKM. Trimming took 6 bases from V and 0 from J, leaving 15 bases between them. The CDR3 length is 15 residues. CDR3 DNA: TGTGCCAGCAGACGCGGGACAGCGAGCTCCTACGAGCAGTACTTC. This sequence encodes CASRRGTASSYEQYF.

V usage is TRBV6-6 and J usage is TRBJ2-7, with D unresolved. Trimming took off 6 bases at V and 9 bases at J, with 12 bases between the two ends. CDR3 length: 11 amino acids. CDR1 and CDR2 (germline): MNHNY, SVGAGI (reference sequence). The CDR3 loop reads CASSHKIRQYF. CDR3 sequence (DNA): TGTGCCAGCAGCCACAAGATCAGGCAGTACTTC.

This chain uses TRBV7-9 with TRBJ1-4; D not resolved. Per the germline V gene, CDR1 is SEHNR and CDR2 is FQNEAQ (reference sequence). CDR3 length: 16 amino acids. The germline V and J ends were trimmed by 0 bases and 6 bases, with 14 bases remaining between them. The CDR3 DNA reads as TGTGCCAGCAGCTTAGCGCGAGGGAAAAAAGATGAAAAACTGTTTTTT. It specifies CASSLARGKKDEKLFF.

The V gene is TRBV14, the J gene TRBJ2-2; D unresolved. Per the germline V gene, CDR1 is SGHDN and CDR2 is FVKESK. Trimming cost V 1 base and J 4 bases, with 4 bases left between them. CDR3 size: 13 residues. CDR3 in DNA: TGTGCCAGCAGCCAAGTCGGCACCGGGGAGCTGTTTTTT. Amino acid sequence: CASSQVGTGELFF.

The rearrangement uses TRBV30 and TRBJ2-1, with 12 bases matching TRBD2. This CDR3 has 13 amino acids. Germline V gene lookup returns CDR1 GTSNPN and CDR2 SVGIG (reference sequence). V dropped 7 bases and J dropped 7; count of bases not matched to a gene: 5. The CDR3 reads CAYPSGRGNEQFF. The DNA of the CDR3 is TGTGCCTACCCTAGCGGGAGGGGAAATGAGCAGTTCTTC.

V gene TRBV7-2 combines with J gene TRBJ2-1; no firm D call. Per germline, CDR1 SGHTA and CDR2 FQGNSA. V was trimmed by 2 bases and J by 8 bases, leaving 7 bases between them. The CDR3 is 12 amino acids. CDR3 region: CASSLSRDEQFF. The CDR3, as DNA: TGTGCCAGCAGCTTAAGTCGCGATGAGCAGTTCTTC.